This T cell receptor (beta chain) was profiled in a study of blood T cell repertoires in COVID-19. Study details: Samples taken during acute and convalescent COVID-19 were collected in the United States, Italy and Spain. From T cells, B-cell-depleted T cells, or PBMCs came the material, which was cDNA or gDNA.

Source study methods: From reference gene primer amplification, estimates of nucleated cell counts were derived. Assay used: immunoSEQ multiplex PCR; TCRdb lists only in-frame clones, some missing. For V, J and clone size, that table is used; D and trimming come from the DNA. The sample lists fewer than 250,000 clones, about four fifths seen once, with less than 3.5% in the top ten. The V and J ends lost 2 bases and 4 bases respectively, with 6 bases between them. In germline, CDR1 is MNHNS, CDR2 SASEGT. The CDR3 spans 14 residues. The sample comprised peripheral blood. The receptor was derived from a man between 45 and 60 years old with active or convalescent COVID-19. V is TRBV6-1 and J is TRBJ1-6; a possible D gene is TRBD1 (6 bases). As DNA, the CDR3 is TGTGCCAGCAGTGAAAGGGGGTATAATTCACCCCTCCACTTT. Translation: CASSERGYNSPLHF.